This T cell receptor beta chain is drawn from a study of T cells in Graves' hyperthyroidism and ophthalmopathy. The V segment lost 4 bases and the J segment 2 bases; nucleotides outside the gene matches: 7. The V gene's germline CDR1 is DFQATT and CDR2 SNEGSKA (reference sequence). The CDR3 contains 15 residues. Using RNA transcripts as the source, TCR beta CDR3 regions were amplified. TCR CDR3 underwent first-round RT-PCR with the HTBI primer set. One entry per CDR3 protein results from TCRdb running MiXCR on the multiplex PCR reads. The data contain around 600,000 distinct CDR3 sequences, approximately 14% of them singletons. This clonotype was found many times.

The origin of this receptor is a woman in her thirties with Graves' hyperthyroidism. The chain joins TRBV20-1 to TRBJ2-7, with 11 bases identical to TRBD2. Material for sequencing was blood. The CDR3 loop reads CSATQGLAVPYEQYF. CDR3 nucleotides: TGCAGTGCTACTCAGGGACTAGCGGTTCCCTACGAGCAGTACTTC.